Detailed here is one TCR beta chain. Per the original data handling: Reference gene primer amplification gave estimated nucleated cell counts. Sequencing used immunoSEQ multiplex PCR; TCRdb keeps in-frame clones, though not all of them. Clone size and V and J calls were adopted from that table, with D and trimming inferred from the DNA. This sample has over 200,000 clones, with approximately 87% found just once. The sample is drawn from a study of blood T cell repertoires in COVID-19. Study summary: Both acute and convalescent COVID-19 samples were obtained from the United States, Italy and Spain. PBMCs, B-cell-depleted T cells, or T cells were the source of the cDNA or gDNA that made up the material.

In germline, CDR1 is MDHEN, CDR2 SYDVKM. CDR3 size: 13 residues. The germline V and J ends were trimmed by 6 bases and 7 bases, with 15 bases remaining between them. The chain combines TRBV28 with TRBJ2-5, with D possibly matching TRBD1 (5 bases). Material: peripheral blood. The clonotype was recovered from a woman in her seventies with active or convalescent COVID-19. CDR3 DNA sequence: TGTGCCAGCAGACCAACAGGAGTCCGGACCCAGTACTTC. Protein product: CASRPTGVRTQYF.